This TCR beta chain was captured in a study of blood T cell repertoires in COVID-19 (TCRdb year 2020). With regard to the full study: Collaborator samples came from the United States, Italy and Spain and covered acute and convalescent phases of COVID-19. The material from the prospective study consisted of cDNA or gDNA derived from T cells, B-cell-depleted T cells, or PBMCs. Subjects who had been exposed to COVID-19, were actively infected with it, or had recovered from it provided the deeply sampled blood TCRbeta repertoires that made up the dataset. The repertoires were made available in a free public database intended to serve as a resource for research on the immune response to SARS-CoV-2. The samples were drawn from the first 160 participants of the ongoing ImmuneRACE study and from 1,254 subjects provided by 6 global collaborators. A de-identified subject ID, COVID-19 status, age in years and sex were almost always included in the sample metadata. Where HLA class I and class II types were available, the types were taken from metadata supplied by the sample provider, not from assay-based typing.

TCRbeta CDR3 regions were amplified from genomic DNA using the immunoSEQ Assay, a bias-controlled multiplex PCR. In the source study's methods: The number of nucleated cells in each sample was estimated from the amplification of reference gene primers within the assay. To quantify the absolute abundance of each unique TCRbeta CDR3 rearrangement, sequence reads were collapsed and filtered. For each sample, productive Simpson clonality was calculated by taking the square root of Simpson's diversity index across productive rearrangements. Imported from immuneACCESS, the table was reduced by TCRdb to in-frame sequences with V and J called. These copies leave out some clones; in studies compared against another copy, an unresolved V gene accounts for under half, and the cause of the remainder is not known. D and trimming were read from the DNA, whereas the V and J calls and clone size are those reported in that table. The sample table shows fewer than 250,000 clones, and less than 90% are seen once. Together, the top ten hold 1.1% of the sample.

Here is what the overall study found, with its caveats: Clinical and demographic metadata were provided uncurated, with the amount varying by source and participant.

Each collaborating institution followed its own protocols to collect whole blood in K2EDTA tubes. Collaborator samples were shipped for TCRbeta analysis as frozen whole blood, isolated PBMCs, or DNA extracted from either sample type. Relative to germline, V is 2 bases shorter and J is 2 bases shorter, with 16 bases between their ends. Reading the germline V gene gives CDR1 SGHRS and CDR2 YFSETQ. Including the terminal cysteine and phenylalanine, the CDR3 comprises 16 residues. Left in the record is the CDR3 DNA by itself, 48 bases read in frame from the first base. Notes on this clone: Its antigen remains undetermined. There are no base qualities to consult, and no much larger clone falls within one base.

The chain is made from TRBV5-1 and TRBJ1-1; the D gene cannot be named for sure. Sequenced sample: peripheral blood. The clonotype comes from a man younger than 40 with acute or convalescent COVID-19. The sequenced DNA: TGCGCCAGCAGCTTTCCCCTGACGGGAACCAACACTGAAGCTTTCTTT. Its translation is CASSFPLTGTNTEAFF.